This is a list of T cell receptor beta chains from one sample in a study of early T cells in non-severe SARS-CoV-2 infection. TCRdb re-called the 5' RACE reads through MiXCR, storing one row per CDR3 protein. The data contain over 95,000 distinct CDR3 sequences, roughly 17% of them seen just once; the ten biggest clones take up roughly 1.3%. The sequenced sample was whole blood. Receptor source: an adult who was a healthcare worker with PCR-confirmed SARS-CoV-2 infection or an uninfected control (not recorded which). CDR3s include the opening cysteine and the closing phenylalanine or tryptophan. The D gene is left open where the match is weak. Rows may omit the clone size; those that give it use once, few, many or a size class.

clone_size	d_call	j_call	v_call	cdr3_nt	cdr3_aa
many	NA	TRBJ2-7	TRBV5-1	TGCGCCAGCAGCCCCCAGGGACTGACCTACGAGCAGTACTTC	CASSPQGLTYEQYF
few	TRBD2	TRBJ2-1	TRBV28	TGTGCCAGCAGGATCGGACTAGCGGGAGGGAGCTCCTACAATGAGCAGTTCTTC	CASRIGLAGGSSYNEQFF
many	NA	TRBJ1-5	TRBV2	TGTGCCAGCAGTGAACAGGGGCGCGATCAGCCCCAGCATTTT	CASSEQGRDQPQHF
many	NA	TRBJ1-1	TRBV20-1	TGCAGTGCTAGAGCCCAGGGACGGGCCTCTGAAGCTTTCTTT	CSARAQGRASEAFF
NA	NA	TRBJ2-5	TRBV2	TGTGCCAGCAGTGAAGCGAGGGGGAGGTCCGGAGAGACCCAGTACTTC	CASSEARGRSGETQYF
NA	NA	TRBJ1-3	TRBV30	TGTGCCTGGAATCGATACTCTGGAAACACCATATATTTT	CAWNRYSGNTIYF
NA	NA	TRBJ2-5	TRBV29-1	TGCAGCGTTGGGTATAGGGGAATCCTCCGAGAGACCCAGTACTTC	CSVGYRGILRETQYF
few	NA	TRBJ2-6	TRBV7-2	TGTGCCAGCAGCCAAAACAGGGCACAGGGCTCTGGGGCCAACGTCCTGACTTTC	CASSQNRAQGSGANVLTF
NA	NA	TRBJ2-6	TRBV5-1	TGCGCCAGCAGCTTGGCGGAGTCTGGGGCCAACGTCCTGACTTTC	CASSLAESGANVLTF
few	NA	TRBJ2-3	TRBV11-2	TGTGCCAGCAGCTTCGAGACTGAATGGGATACGCAGTATTTT	CASSFETEWDTQYF
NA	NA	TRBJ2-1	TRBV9	TGTGCCAGCAGCGTCTTGGGGAACGAGGGGCTACACAATGAGCAGTTCTTC	CASSVLGNEGLHNEQFF
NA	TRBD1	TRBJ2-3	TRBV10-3	TGTGCCATCAATACAGGGGGCGCGGATACGCAGTATTTT	CAINTGGADTQYF
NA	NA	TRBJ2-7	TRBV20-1	TGCAGTGCCCTCGGACGGCACGGGGAGCAGTACTTC	CSALGRHGEQYF
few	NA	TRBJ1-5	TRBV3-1	TGTGCCAGCAGCCCACAGGGTTGGAGCAATCAGCCCCAGCATTTT	CASSPQGWSNQPQHF
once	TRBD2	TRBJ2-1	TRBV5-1	TGCGCCAGCAGCTTGGGGACTAGCGGCTATGAGCAGTTCTTC	CASSLGTSGYEQFF
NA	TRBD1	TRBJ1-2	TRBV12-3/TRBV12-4	TGTGCCAGCAGTTTGGGACAGGGGTTGTATGGCTACACCTTC	CASSLGQGLYGYTF
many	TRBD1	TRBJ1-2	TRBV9	TGTGCCAGCAGCCCCATTGGGGGACAGGGACGTGGTGGCTACACCTTC	CASSPIGGQGRGGYTF
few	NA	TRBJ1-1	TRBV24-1	TGTGCCACCAGTGCTACTTCTTCTTCTGAAGCTTTCTTT	CATSATSSSEAFF
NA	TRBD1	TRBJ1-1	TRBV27	TGTGCCAGCAGTTTATCCGCTCGACAGGGCATGAACACTGAAGCTTTCTTT	CASSLSARQGMNTEAFF
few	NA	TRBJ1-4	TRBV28	TGTGCCAGCAAGGAAGGCGGAACTAATGAAAAACTGTTTTTT	CASKEGGTNEKLFF
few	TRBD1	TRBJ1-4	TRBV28	TGTGCCAGCGGAGCCGGGACAGCTAATGAAAAACTGTTTTTT	CASGAGTANEKLFF
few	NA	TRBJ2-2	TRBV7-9	TGTGCCAGCAGCTTAGCGCTTCAGGAAACCGGGGAGCTGTTTTTT	CASSLALQETGELFF
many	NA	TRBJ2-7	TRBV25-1	TGTGCCAGCACTAGCTCCTACGAGCAGTACTTC	CASTSSYEQYF
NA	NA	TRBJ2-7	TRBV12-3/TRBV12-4	TGTGCCAGCAGTCCGGACAGTTACTCGCACGAGCAGTACTTC	CASSPDSYSHEQYF
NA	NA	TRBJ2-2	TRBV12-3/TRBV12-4	TGTGCCAGCAGTTTAGGGGTACGGACCGGGGAGCTGTTTTTT	CASSLGVRTGELFF
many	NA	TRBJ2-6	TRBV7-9	TGTGCCAGCAGCGTCATGACAGGTTCGGATCGGACCAACGTCCTGACTTTC	CASSVMTGSDRTNVLTF
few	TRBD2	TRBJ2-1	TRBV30	TGTGCCTGGAGGGGACTAGGCAATGAGCAGTTCTTC	CAWRGLGNEQFF
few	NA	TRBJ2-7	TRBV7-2	TGTGCCAGCAGCTCTACGGACAGTTCCTACGAGCAGTACTTC	CASSSTDSSYEQYF
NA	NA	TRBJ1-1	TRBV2	TGTGCCAGCAGAAGGGGCCCCAACACTGAAGCTTTCTTT	CASRRGPNTEAFF
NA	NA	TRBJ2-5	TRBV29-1	TGCAGCGCATTCCCTCACCAAGAGACCCAGTACTTC	CSAFPHQETQYF
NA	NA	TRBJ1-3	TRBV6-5	TGTGCCAGCAGTTACTCGAATGGAAACACCATATATTTT	CASSYSNGNTIYF
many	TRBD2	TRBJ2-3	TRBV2	TGTGCCAGCAGTGAAGGCGCTAGCGGGAGGGCCACAGATACGCAGTATTTT	CASSEGASGRATDTQYF
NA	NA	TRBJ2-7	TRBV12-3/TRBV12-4	TGTGCCAGCAGTTTTGGGGGGTCATACGAGCAGTACTTC	CASSFGGSYEQYF
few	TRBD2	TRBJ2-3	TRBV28	TGTGCCAGCAGTTTATCCCGGACTAGCCCAGATACGCAGTATTTT	CASSLSRTSPDTQYF
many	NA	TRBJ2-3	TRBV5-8	TGTGCCAGCAGCTTGGGCCCGATCGGGCAGTATTTT	CASSLGPIGQYF
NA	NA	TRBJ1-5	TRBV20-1	TGCAGTGCTAGAGATGCGCCCCGGTGGCAGGGAGATAGTGGTCAGCCCCGGCATTTT	CSARDAPRWQGDSGQPRHF
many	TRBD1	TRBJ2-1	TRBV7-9	TGTGCCAGCAGCTTAGGGGGACAGACCTACAATGAGCAGTTCTTC	CASSLGGQTYNEQFF
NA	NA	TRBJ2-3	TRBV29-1	TGCAGCGTATCCGGGATCTCGGACACAGATACGCAGTATTTT	CSVSGISDTDTQYF
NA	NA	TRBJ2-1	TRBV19	TGTGCCAGTACCCCCAAGGCCGGAAACTCCTACTCCTACAATGAGCAGTTCTTC	CASTPKAGNSYSYNEQFF
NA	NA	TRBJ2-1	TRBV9	TGTGCCAGCAGCCCCCAGTTCGCAACCGAGCAGTTCTTC	CASSPQFATEQFF
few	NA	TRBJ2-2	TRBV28	TGTGCCAGCAGTGGGGGTCAGTTTAACCGGGAGCTGTTTTTT	CASSGGQFNRELFF
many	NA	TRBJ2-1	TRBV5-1	TGCGCCAGCAGCTTCTCCAATGAGCAGTTCTTC	CASSFSNEQFF
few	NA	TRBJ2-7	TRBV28	TGTGCCAGCAGTTTACGGGGGCGAGCCCTACTCGAGCAGTACTTC	CASSLRGRALLEQYF
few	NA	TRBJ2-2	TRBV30	TGTGCCTGGAGTGTATTCGGCTCTAGCGGGGAGCTGTTTTTT	CAWSVFGSSGELFF
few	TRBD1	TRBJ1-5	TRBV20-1	TGCAGTGCTAGCCGGGACAGTACGGGTAGCAATCAGCCCCAGCATTTT	CSASRDSTGSNQPQHF
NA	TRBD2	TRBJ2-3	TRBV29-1	TGCAGCGTTGACGAAAGGCGGGGGGGCGCAGATACGCAGTATTTT	CSVDERRGGADTQYF
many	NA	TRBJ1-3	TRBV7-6	TGTGCCAGCAGTTACGGACCGTCGGGAAACACCATATATTTT	CASSYGPSGNTIYF
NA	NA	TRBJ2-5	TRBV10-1	TGCGCCAGCAGCCCAAGAGGGGGGGAGACCCAGTACTTC	CASSPRGGETQYF
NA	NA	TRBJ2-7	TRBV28	TGTGCCAGCAGCACTCTATTCACCGCCGAGCAGTACTTC	CASSTLFTAEQYF
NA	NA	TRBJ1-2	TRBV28	TGTGCCAGCAGTATTGGGACAACCGCCGACTATGGCTACACCTTC	CASSIGTTADYGYTF
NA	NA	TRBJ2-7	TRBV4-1	TGCGCCAGCAGCCAATCGGCGGTAACCTACGAGCAGTACTTC	CASSQSAVTYEQYF
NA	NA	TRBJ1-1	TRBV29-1	TGCAGCGTGGGGTTGGGCACTGAAGCTTTCTTT	CSVGLGTEAFF
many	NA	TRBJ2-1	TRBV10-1	TGCGCCAGCAGTTCCCTAGCGCTAAGCTCCTACAATGAGCAGTTCTTC	CASSSLALSSYNEQFF
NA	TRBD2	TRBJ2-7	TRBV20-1	TGCAGTGCTCCCGGGACTAGCGGTCCCTGCGAGCAGTACTTC	CSAPGTSGPCEQYF
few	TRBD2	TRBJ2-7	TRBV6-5	TGTGCCAGCAGTTACAGCAATAGCGGGAGTTACGAGCAGTACTTC	CASSYSNSGSYEQYF
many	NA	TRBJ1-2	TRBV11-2	TGTGCCAGCAGCTTAAACCGGGATGGCTACACCTTC	CASSLNRDGYTF
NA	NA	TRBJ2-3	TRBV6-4	TGTGCCAGCAGTGACTCTGGCGACACAGATACGCAGTATTTT	CASSDSGDTDTQYF
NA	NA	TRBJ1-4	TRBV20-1	TGCAGTGCTATGGGGAGGTTGACTAATGAAAAACTGTTTTTT	CSAMGRLTNEKLFF
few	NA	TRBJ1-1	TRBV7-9	TGTGCCACCCACGGGGGGAACACTGAAGCTTTCTTT	CATHGGNTEAFF
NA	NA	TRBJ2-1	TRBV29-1	TGCAGCGTTGAAGATGTAAAGGGCTCCTACAATGAGCAGTTCTTC	CSVEDVKGSYNEQFF